The TCR beta chain under discussion was sequenced for a study of T cells in Graves' hyperthyroidism and ophthalmopathy. Uncontrolled infection, other autoimmune disease, pregnancy and lactation each barred patients from inclusion. The study's findings and limits: Blood held most thyroid clonotypes expanded above 0.001 frequency. In simple terms, a model built on 13 V-J features told ophthalmopathy apart from stable hyperthyroidism. Ophthalmopathy, as predicted by the model, came a median approximately 6.5 months after the prediction.

Regions amplified from RNA transcripts were the TCR beta CDR3 regions. An initial round of RT-PCR targeting the TCR CDR3 relied on the HTBI primer set. TCRdb called the multiplex PCR reads again in MiXCR, with one record for every CDR3 protein. The data hold roughly 500,000 distinct CDR3 sequences, with 40% to 55% observed a single time. Worth noting for this clonotype: Its antigen is as yet unknown.

The ends were cut back, 0 bases at V and 3 bases at J, with 14 bases in the middle. The CDR3 sequence is 15 residues long. CDR1 and CDR2 from the germline V gene are DFQATT and SNEGSKA (reference sequence). The chain joins TRBV20-1 to TRBJ1-1; maybe TRBD1 (5 bases). The material sequenced was peripheral blood or thyroid tissue (not recorded which). The receptor's source is an adult woman with Graves' disease, either hyperthyroidism or ophthalmopathy (not recorded which). CDR3 amino acids: CSARDRRGTDTEAFF. The CDR3 coding sequence is TGCAGTGCTAGAGATCGGAGAGGGACGGACACTGAAGCTTTCTTT.